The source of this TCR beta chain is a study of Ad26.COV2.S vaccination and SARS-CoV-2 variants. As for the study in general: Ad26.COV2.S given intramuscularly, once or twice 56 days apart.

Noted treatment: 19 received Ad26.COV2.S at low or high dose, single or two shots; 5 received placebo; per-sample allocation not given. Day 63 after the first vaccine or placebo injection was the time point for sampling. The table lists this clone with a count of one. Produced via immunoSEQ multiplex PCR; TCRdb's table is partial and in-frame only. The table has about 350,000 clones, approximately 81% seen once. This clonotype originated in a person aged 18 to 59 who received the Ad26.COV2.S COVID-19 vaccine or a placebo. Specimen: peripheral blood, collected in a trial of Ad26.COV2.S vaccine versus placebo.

CDR3 sequence reads: CASSFSPEGYTF. CDR3 coding DNA: TGTGCCAGCAGTTTTAGTCCCGAAGGCTACACCTTC. The gene calls are TRBV12-3 or TRBV12-4 and TRBJ1-2; D is ambiguous. The CDR3 consists of 12 residues. The V gene lost 3 bases and the J gene lost 8 bases, with 10 bases spanning the gap.